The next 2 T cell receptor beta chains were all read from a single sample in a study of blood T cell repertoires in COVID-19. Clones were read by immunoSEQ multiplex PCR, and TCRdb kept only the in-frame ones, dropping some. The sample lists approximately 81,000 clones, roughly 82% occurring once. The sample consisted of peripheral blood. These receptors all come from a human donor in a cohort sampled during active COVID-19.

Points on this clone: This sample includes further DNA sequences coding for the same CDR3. The CDR3, as DNA: TGTGCCAGCAGTTCACCGTCCTCCAACAGGGGGGGACCCTACAATGAGCAGTTCTTC. Amino acid sequence: CASSSPSSNRGGPYNEQFF. The rearrangement links TRBV6-2 or TRBV6-3 to TRBJ2-1; perhaps TRBD1 as D (8 bases). The length of the CDR3 is 19 residues. Germline values: CDR1 MNHEY, CDR2 SVGEGT. V shed 4 bases and J shed 2 bases, with 24 bases lying between them.

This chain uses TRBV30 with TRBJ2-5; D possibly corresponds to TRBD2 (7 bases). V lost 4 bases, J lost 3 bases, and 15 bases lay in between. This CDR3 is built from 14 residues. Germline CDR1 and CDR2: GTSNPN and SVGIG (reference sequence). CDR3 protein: CAWTRGGGEETQYF. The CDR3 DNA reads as TGTGCCTGGACCCGCGGGGGCGGAGAAGAGACCCAGTACTTC.